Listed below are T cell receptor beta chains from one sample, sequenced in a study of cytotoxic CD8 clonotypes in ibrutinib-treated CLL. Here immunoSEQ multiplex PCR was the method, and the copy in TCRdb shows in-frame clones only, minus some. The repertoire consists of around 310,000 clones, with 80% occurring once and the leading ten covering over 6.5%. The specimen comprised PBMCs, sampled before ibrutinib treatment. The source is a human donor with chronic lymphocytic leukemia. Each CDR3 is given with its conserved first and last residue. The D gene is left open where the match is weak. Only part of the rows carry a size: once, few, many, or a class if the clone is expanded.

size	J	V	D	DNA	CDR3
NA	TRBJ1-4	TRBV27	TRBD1	TGTGCCAGCAGTTTCGAGACAGGGGTGAATGAAAAACTGTTTTTT	CASSFETGVNEKLFF
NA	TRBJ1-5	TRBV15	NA	TGTGCCACCAGCAGAGACGGGGAGAGCAATCAGCCCCAGCATTTT	CATSRDGESNQPQHF
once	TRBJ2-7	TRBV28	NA	TGTGCCAGCAGTTTAACCCCGCAGCCTGAAGTCTTAGAGCAGTACTTC	CASSLTPQPEVLEQYF
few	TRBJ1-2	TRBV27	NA	TGTGCCAGCAGAGCCACAGGGAACTATGGCTACACCTTC	CASRATGNYGYTF
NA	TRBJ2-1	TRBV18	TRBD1	TGTGCCAGCTCACTACAAAGACAGGGGACCAATGAGCAGTTCTTC	CASSLQRQGTNEQFF
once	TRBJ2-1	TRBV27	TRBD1	TGTGCCAGCAGTTTGGACAGGCAGGCCCGGGAGTTCTTC	CASSLDRQAREFF
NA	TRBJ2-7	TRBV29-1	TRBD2	TGCAGCGTTGAACTAGCGGGGTCGACCTACGAGCAGTACTTC	CSVELAGSTYEQYF
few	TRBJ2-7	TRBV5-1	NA	TGCGCCAGCAGCTTGGTGGCCGGGCAGGGGAGGAACGAGCAGTACTTC	CASSLVAGQGRNEQYF
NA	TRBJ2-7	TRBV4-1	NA	TGCGCCAGCAGCCAAGAACCCGTGAACAGAATATACGAGCAGTACTTC	CASSQEPVNRIYEQYF
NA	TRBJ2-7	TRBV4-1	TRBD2	TGCGCCAGCAGCCATCAGACTAGCGGGAATCTTGTCGAGCAGTACTTC	CASSHQTSGNLVEQYF
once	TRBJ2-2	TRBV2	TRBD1	TGTGCCAGCAGTGGCGAGGGGGCCCACACCGGGGAGCTGTTTTTT	CASSGEGAHTGELFF
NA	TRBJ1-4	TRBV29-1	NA	TGCAGCGCACCTGGGACCGACAATGAAAAACTGTTTTTT	CSAPGTDNEKLFF
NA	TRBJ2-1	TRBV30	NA	TGTGCCTGGACGCAAGCCATCTCCTACAATGAGCAGTTCTTC	CAWTQAISYNEQFF
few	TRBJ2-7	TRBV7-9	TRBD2	TGTGCCAGCAGCTTCGGACTAGCGATCTACGAGCAGTACTTC	CASSFGLAIYEQYF
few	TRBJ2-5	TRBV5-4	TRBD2	TGTGCCAGCAGCTCCGGGACTAGCGGGACCCAAGAGACCCAGTACTTC	CASSSGTSGTQETQYF
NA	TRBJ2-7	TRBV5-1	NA	TGCGCCAGTGCCGACAACCCTCTATTGTCCTACGAGCAGTACTTC	CASADNPLLSYEQYF
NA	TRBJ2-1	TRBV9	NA	TGTGCCAGCAGCGTGGGACTTTCCTACAATGAGCAGTTCTTC	CASSVGLSYNEQFF
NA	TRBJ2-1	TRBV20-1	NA	TGCAGTGCTCGACAGGTTAATGAGCAGTTCTTC	CSARQVNEQFF
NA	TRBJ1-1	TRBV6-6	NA	TGTGCCAGCAGTTACACCCGCCGGGGGAACACTGAAGCTTTCTTT	CASSYTRRGNTEAFF
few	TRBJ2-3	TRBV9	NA	TGTGCCAGCACCGCTGCTACGACCCAGGGAGATACGCAGTATTTT	CASTAATTQGDTQYF
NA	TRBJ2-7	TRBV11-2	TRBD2	TGTGCCAGCAGCTTAGCGGGAGGGACCCCCTACGAGCAGTACTTC	CASSLAGGTPYEQYF
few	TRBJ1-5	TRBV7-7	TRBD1	TGTGCTAGCAGCCCTGACAGGGATCAGCCCCAGCATTTT	CASSPDRDQPQHF
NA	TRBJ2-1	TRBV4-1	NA	TGCGCCAGCAGCCAATACGACAATGAGCAGTTCTTC	CASSQYDNEQFF
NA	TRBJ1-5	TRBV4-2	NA	TGTGCCAGCAGCCTCAGTGGGGGGTTTGGCAATCAGCCCCAGCATTTT	CASSLSGGFGNQPQHF
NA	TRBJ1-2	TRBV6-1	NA	TGTGCCAGCAGTGCGCCCGGGCCCGACGGTGGCTACACCTTC	CASSAPGPDGGYTF
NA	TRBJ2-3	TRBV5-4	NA	TGTGCCAGCAGCCTCTTCACCGCAAAAGATACGCAGTATTTT	CASSLFTAKDTQYF
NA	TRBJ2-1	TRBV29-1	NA	TGCAGCGTTCCCGGGAGCTCCTACAATGAGCAGTTCTTC	CSVPGSSYNEQFF
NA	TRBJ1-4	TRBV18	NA	TGTGCCAGCTCACCACCGTTGGTTGAAAAACTGTTTTTT	CASSPPLVEKLFF
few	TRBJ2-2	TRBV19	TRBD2	TGTGCCAGTAACCTCGGTGTGACTAGCGGGAGGATCACCGGGGAGCTGTTTTTT	CASNLGVTSGRITGELFF
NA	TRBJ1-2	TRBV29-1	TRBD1	TGCAGCGCCTATCCGGGACAGGGACGTGGCTACACCTTC	CSAYPGQGRGYTF
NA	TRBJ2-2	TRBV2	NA	TGTGCCAGCAGGACAGGGAACACCGGGGAGCTGTTTTTT	CASRTGNTGELFF
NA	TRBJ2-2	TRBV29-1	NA	TGCAGCGCCCTATTTCAGGCGAACACCGGGGAGCTGTTTTTT	CSALFQANTGELFF
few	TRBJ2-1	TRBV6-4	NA	TGTGCCAGCAGTCCTTGGGCAGTGGGGTACAATGAGCAGTTCTTC	CASSPWAVGYNEQFF
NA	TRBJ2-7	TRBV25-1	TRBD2	TGTGCCAGCAGTGTACTAGCGGAGCCCTACGAGCAGTACTTC	CASSVLAEPYEQYF
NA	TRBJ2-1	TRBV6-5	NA	TGTGCCAGCAGTCCCGGCGGAAGCTACAATGAGCAGTTCTTC	CASSPGGSYNEQFF
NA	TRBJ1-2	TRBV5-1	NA	TGCGCCAGCAGCTTCCGGTCTAGCGAGGGCAACTATGGCTACACCTTC	CASSFRSSEGNYGYTF
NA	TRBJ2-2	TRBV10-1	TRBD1	TGCGCCAGCAGTGCATCCCGGACAGGGACTCATTACACCGGGGAGCTGTTTTTT	CASSASRTGTHYTGELFF
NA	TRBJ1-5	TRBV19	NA	TGTGCCAGTAGTATTTTTCATGGGGCAAGTCAGCCCCAGCATTTT	CASSIFHGASQPQHF
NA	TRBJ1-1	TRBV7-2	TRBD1	TGTGCCAGCAACCCGGACAGGAGGAACACTGAAGCTTTCTTT	CASNPDRRNTEAFF
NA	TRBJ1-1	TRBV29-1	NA	TGCAGCGTTGCGGGCAGGCGGAACACTGAAGCTTTCTTT	CSVAGRRNTEAFF
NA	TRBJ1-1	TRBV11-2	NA	TGTGCCAGCAGCTCAACGGGACACCCGAACACTGAAGCTTTCTTT	CASSSTGHPNTEAFF
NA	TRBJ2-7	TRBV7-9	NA	TGTGCCAGCAGCCGGGACATTACCTACGAGCAGTACTTC	CASSRDITYEQYF
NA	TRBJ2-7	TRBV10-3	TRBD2	TGTGCCATCAGTGGACTAGCGGGAAACTACGAGCAGTACTTC	CAISGLAGNYEQYF
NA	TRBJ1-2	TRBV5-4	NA	TGTGCCAGCAGCCTGGATGTGGACTATGGCTACACCTTC	CASSLDVDYGYTF
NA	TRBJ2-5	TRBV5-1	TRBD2	TGCGCCAGCAGCTTGGATCCTAGCGGGAGGGCCGGGGAGACCCAGTACTTC	CASSLDPSGRAGETQYF